These T cell receptor beta chains were read from a single sample in a study of T cell repertoires in cytomegalovirus infection. In TCRdb, the reads were re-called with MiXCR into one record per CDR3 protein. The sample has approximately 1,000,000 distinct CDR3 sequences, 25% to 40% seen once. These receptors have no known antigen. This material consisted of cultured CD8+ T cells from PBMCs, taken from culture after CMV antigen stimulation. Source of these receptors: a human donor in good health (CMV status not recorded). Some clones in this sample may be carry-over from other donors' samples. Each CDR3 is given with its conserved first and last residue. Each record gives: J gene, V gene, clone size, D gene, CDR3 DNA, CDR3 protein. D genes are given only for firm matches. Size values are once, few and many counts, or a class for expanded clones, and some rows have none.

J gene: TRBJ2-3
V gene: TRBV2
clone size: -
D gene: -
CDR3 DNA: TGTGCCAGCAGCGAGACCCTGGGGGGCACAGATACGCAGTATTTT
CDR3 protein: CASSETLGGTDTQYF

J gene: TRBJ1-6
V gene: TRBV10-3
clone size: -
D gene: TRBD1
CDR3 DNA: TGTGCCATCAGTACCCGGGACAGGGGGCTTGATTCACCCCTCCACTTT
CDR3 protein: CAISTRDRGLDSPLHF

J gene: TRBJ2-3
V gene: TRBV7-2
clone size: many
D gene: TRBD2
CDR3 DNA: TGTGCCAGCAGCTTAGCGGTGCGGGGGGGCGAGGAGACAGATACGCAGTATTTT
CDR3 protein: CASSLAVRGGEETDTQYF

J gene: TRBJ1-6
V gene: TRBV5-5
clone size: -
D gene: -
CDR3 DNA: TGTGCCAGCAGCTTATATGGGGCGCAGAATTCACTCCTCCACTTT
CDR3 protein: CASSLYGAQNSLLHF

J gene: TRBJ2-7
V gene: TRBV6-6
clone size: -
D gene: TRBD2
CDR3 DNA: TGTGCCAGCAGTACCATCGATCCTCCGGGACTAGCTACACTCTACGAGCAGTACTTC
CDR3 protein: CASSTIDPPGLATLYEQYF

J gene: TRBJ1-1
V gene: TRBV7-9
clone size: few
D gene: -
CDR3 DNA: TGTGCCAGCAGCTTAGTGGGGTTCGACACTGAAGCTTTCTTT
CDR3 protein: CASSLVGFDTEAFF

J gene: TRBJ2-7
V gene: TRBV4-1
clone size: -
D gene: -
CDR3 DNA: TGCGCCAGCAGCCCGTCGGGACGTTCGCCCTACGAGCAGTACTTC
CDR3 protein: CASSPSGRSPYEQYF

J gene: TRBJ1-4
V gene: TRBV10-3
clone size: few
D gene: TRBD1
CDR3 DNA: TGTGCCATCAGTTCCGGGACAGGCTCTAATGAAAAACTGTTTTTT
CDR3 protein: CAISSGTGSNEKLFF

J gene: TRBJ1-2
V gene: TRBV5-4
clone size: -
D gene: -
CDR3 DNA: TGTGCCAGCAGCTACCCAGGGGCGCCGGGCTATGGCTACACCTTC
CDR3 protein: CASSYPGAPGYGYTF

J gene: TRBJ2-5
V gene: TRBV7-3
clone size: many
D gene: -
CDR3 DNA: TGTGCCAGCAGCTTCTCCGGGACGCTCCAAGAGACCCAGTACTTC
CDR3 protein: CASSFSGTLQETQYF

J gene: TRBJ2-2
V gene: TRBV25-1
clone size: -
D gene: -
CDR3 DNA: TGTGCCAGCAGTGAATGGGGTGCCGGGGAGCTGTTTTTT
CDR3 protein: CASSEWGAGELFF

J gene: TRBJ1-2
V gene: TRBV7-8
clone size: few
D gene: -
CDR3 DNA: TGTGCCAGCAGCTTAGCGGAGACAGCATACTATGGCTACACCTTC
CDR3 protein: CASSLAETAYYGYTF

J gene: TRBJ1-4
V gene: TRBV12-3/TRBV12-4
clone size: few
D gene: -
CDR3 DNA: TGTGCCAGCAGCCCCATAGACCTCAATGAAAAACTGTTTTTT
CDR3 protein: CASSPIDLNEKLFF

J gene: TRBJ2-1
V gene: TRBV19
clone size: few
D gene: TRBD2
CDR3 DNA: TGTGCCAGTAGTATCTCCGGGGGGGCGGGCTCCTACAATGAGCAGTTCTTC
CDR3 protein: CASSISGGAGSYNEQFF

J gene: TRBJ1-1
V gene: TRBV19
clone size: -
D gene: TRBD1
CDR3 DNA: TGTGCCAGTAGTATAGTGGGGACAGTTGAAGCTTTCTTT
CDR3 protein: CASSIVGTVEAFF

J gene: TRBJ2-5
V gene: TRBV7-3
clone size: -
D gene: TRBD2
CDR3 DNA: TGTGCCAGCAGCCCCGGACTAGCGGGGGTACAAAGAGAGACCCAGTACTTC
CDR3 protein: CASSPGLAGVQRETQYF

J gene: TRBJ1-5
V gene: TRBV19
clone size: once
D gene: -
CDR3 DNA: TGTGCCAGTTCAAGGAGAGGGGATCAGCCCCAGCATTTT
CDR3 protein: CASSRRGDQPQHF

J gene: TRBJ1-2
V gene: TRBV28
clone size: few
D gene: -
CDR3 DNA: TGTGCCAGCAGTTTAACGGGGGCATCGGATGGCTACACCTTC
CDR3 protein: CASSLTGASDGYTF

J gene: TRBJ1-1
V gene: TRBV6-1
clone size: -
D gene: -
CDR3 DNA: TGTGCCAGCAGTAACGGGGGGGAATGGGACACTGAAGCTTTCTTT
CDR3 protein: CASSNGGEWDTEAFF

J gene: TRBJ2-1
V gene: TRBV4-1
clone size: -
D gene: -
CDR3 DNA: TGCGCCAGCAGCCAAGAAAATTCCTTCGACCTAGAGGGTGAGCAGTTCTTC
CDR3 protein: CASSQENSFDLEGEQFF

J gene: TRBJ1-6
V gene: TRBV27
clone size: few
D gene: TRBD1
CDR3 DNA: TGTGCCAGCAGACTCCGACAGGGGGCCTATAATTCACCCCTCCACTTT
CDR3 protein: CASRLRQGAYNSPLHF

J gene: TRBJ1-2
V gene: TRBV15
clone size: -
D gene: -
CDR3 DNA: TGTGCCACCAGCACCTCCTCAGACAGGCTCTATGGCTACACCTTC
CDR3 protein: CATSTSSDRLYGYTF

J gene: TRBJ1-2
V gene: TRBV12-3/TRBV12-4
clone size: -
D gene: -
CDR3 DNA: TGTGCCAGCAGTTTCGGGCAGGGCGTCTATGGCTACACCTTC
CDR3 protein: CASSFGQGVYGYTF

J gene: TRBJ2-7
V gene: TRBV7-9
clone size: many
D gene: -
CDR3 DNA: TGTGCCAGCAGTTCCCAGCTGACACCCACCTACGAGCAGTACTTC
CDR3 protein: CASSSQLTPTYEQYF

J gene: TRBJ2-7
V gene: TRBV19
clone size: -
D gene: -
CDR3 DNA: TGTGCCAGTAGTGCTGGAAAGTTCGAGCAGTACTTC
CDR3 protein: CASSAGKFEQYF

J gene: TRBJ2-2
V gene: TRBV7-2
clone size: -
D gene: -
CDR3 DNA: TGTGCCAGCAGCTCCCTTCCCGAGGGGGGTCCGAACACCGGGGAGCTGTTTTTT
CDR3 protein: CASSSLPEGGPNTGELFF

J gene: TRBJ2-1
V gene: TRBV9
clone size: -
D gene: -
CDR3 DNA: TGTGCCAGCAGCGTTGGGCTAGCAGGTGAGCAGTTCTTC
CDR3 protein: CASSVGLAGEQFF

J gene: TRBJ1-2
V gene: TRBV4-2
clone size: -
D gene: TRBD1
CDR3 DNA: TGTGCCAGCAGCCAAGATCGGGGACAGGGGGCGGAGGGCTACACCTTC
CDR3 protein: CASSQDRGQGAEGYTF

J gene: TRBJ2-3
V gene: TRBV12-5
clone size: few
D gene: -
CDR3 DNA: TGTGCTAGTGACCAGTACGGTACTAGCACAGATACGCAGTATTTT
CDR3 protein: CASDQYGTSTDTQYF

J gene: TRBJ2-4
V gene: TRBV27
clone size: -
D gene: -
CDR3 DNA: TGTGCCAGCCACACAGCCAGAAACATTCAGTACTTC
CDR3 protein: CASHTARNIQYF

J gene: TRBJ2-1
V gene: TRBV19
clone size: -
D gene: -
CDR3 DNA: TGTGCCAGTAGTATAGGCCTTAGCGAGCAGTTCTTC
CDR3 protein: CASSIGLSEQFF

J gene: TRBJ1-3
V gene: TRBV6-4
clone size: -
D gene: -
CDR3 DNA: TGTGCCAGCAGTGACGACCCTGGAAACACCATATATTTT
CDR3 protein: CASSDDPGNTIYF

J gene: TRBJ1-4
V gene: TRBV10-3
clone size: once
D gene: TRBD1
CDR3 DNA: TGTGCCATCAGAGCTGGACAGGGCGCTAATGAAAAACTGTTTTTT
CDR3 protein: CAIRAGQGANEKLFF

J gene: TRBJ1-1
V gene: TRBV7-9
clone size: many
D gene: -
CDR3 DNA: TGTGCCAGCAGCTTAGTAGACAGCGGAACTGAAGCTTTCTTT
CDR3 protein: CASSLVDSGTEAFF

J gene: TRBJ2-5
V gene: TRBV6-5
clone size: once
D gene: TRBD2
CDR3 DNA: TGTGCCAGCAGTTACGGGGGGGGGGTACGGGAGACCCAGTACTTC
CDR3 protein: CASSYGGGVRETQYF

J gene: TRBJ1-5
V gene: TRBV7-4
clone size: -
D gene: -
CDR3 DNA: TGTGCCAGCAGCTCCCTTCCGAGGGAGCCCCAGCATTTT
CDR3 protein: CASSSLPREPQHF

J gene: TRBJ2-3
V gene: TRBV7-9
clone size: -
D gene: TRBD2
CDR3 DNA: TGTGCCAGCAGCCCACCGGGGGGGTCTGGAGATACGCAGTATTTT
CDR3 protein: CASSPPGGSGDTQYF